What follows are 23 T cell receptor beta chains derived from one specimen sequenced in a study of identical twins. TCRdb recomputed calls from the 5' RACE reads with MiXCR, one row per CDR3 protein. Of about 240,000 distinct CDR3 sequences in the sample, roughly 13% were seen once. Another study also made use of these data, one on yellow fever vaccine responses in identical twins.

Sequenced material: memory (CD45RO+) T cells sorted from blood. These receptors were collected from a woman aged 18-29 years in good health.

This clonotype was found many times. The chain is built from TRBV29-1 and TRBJ2-1; D not resolved. Germline V CDR1 and CDR2: SQVTM, ANQGSEA. V gave up 8 bases and J gave up 5 bases, with 7 bases separating them. The CDR3 runs to 10 residues. CDR3 residues: CSSWDNEQFF. The CDR3 coding sequence is TGCAGCAGCTGGGACAATGAGCAGTTCTTC.

This clonotype was seen a few times. This chain uses TRBV3-1 with TRBJ2-5, with TRBD1 matching 7 bases. With 3 bases clipped from V and 0 bases from J, the junction kept 4 bases outside the gene matches. The germline CDR1 and CDR2 sequences are LGHDT and YNNKEL (reference sequence). This CDR3 has 15 amino acids. CDR3 amino acids: CASSHPGQNQETQYF. The DNA of the CDR3 is TGTGCCAGCAGCCACCCGGGACAGAACCAAGAGACCCAGTACTTC.

In its sample, this clonotype was seen many times. This chain connects TRBV5-6 to TRBJ1-5; no clear D gene. The CDR3 spans 14 residues. Germline CDR1 reads SGHDT; CDR2 reads YYEEEE. The V end was cut by 4 bases, the J end by 4 bases, with 12 bases between. The CDR3 spells CASSRPGLNQPQHF. The CDR3 coding sequence is TGTGCCAGCAGCCGCCCGGGATTGAATCAGCCCCAGCATTTT.

This clonotype was recorded a few times. The J gene is TRBJ2-2, the V gene TRBV3-1; perhaps TRBD1 as D (5 bases). In germline, CDR1 is LGHDT, CDR2 YNNKEL (reference sequence). The CDR3 length is 16 residues. Deletions cut 2 bases from V and 1 base from J, with 11 bases between. As DNA, the CDR3 is TGTGCCAGCAGCCAAATTTCGCAGGGGAACACCGGGGAGCTGTTTTTT. This gives the protein CASSQISQGNTGELFF.

This CDR3 reads CASSQFVAGELFF. In DNA form, the CDR3 reads TGTGCCAGCAGCCAATTTGTCGCCGGGGAGCTGTTTTTT. J is TRBJ2-2 and V is TRBV3-1; no firm D call. The germline gives CDR1 LGHDT, CDR2 YNNKEL (reference sequence). V lost 2 bases and J lost 6, with 7 bases in between. The CDR3 is made up of 13 amino acids.

The CDR3 is CASSLAAAADTQYF. The CDR3, as DNA: TGTGCCAGCAGCTTAGCGGCAGCGGCAGATACGCAGTATTTT. V is TRBV7-2 and J is TRBJ2-3; maybe TRBD2 (5 bases). Deletions cut 0 bases from V and 4 bases from J, with 8 bases between. The CDR3 is 14 residues long. CDR1 and CDR2 from the germline V gene are SGHTA and FQGNSA.

This clonotype was observed at least ten times. The chain couples TRBV10-3 to TRBJ2-1; D unclear. V was trimmed by 4 bases and J by 9 bases, leaving 19 bases between them. In germline, CDR1 is ENHRY, CDR2 SYGVKD. The CDR3 is 15 amino acids. CDR3 loop: CAISAEENLGGEQFF. CDR3 coding DNA: TGTGCCATCAGTGCAGAAGAGAACCTTGGTGGTGAGCAGTTCTTC.

This chain links TRBV7-9 with TRBJ2-1; possibly TRBD2 for D (6 bases). Germline V gene data show CDR1 as SEHNR and CDR2 as FQNEAQ (reference sequence). CDR3 size: 16 residues. The V gene lost 8 bases and the J gene lost 4 bases, with 21 bases spanning the gap. CDR3 DNA sequence: TGTGCCAGCTCGCCCCCTAATAGCGGCTTTTACAATGAGCAGTTCTTC. It translates to CASSPPNSGFYNEQFF. Looking up the rest from reference TRBV7-9 and TRBJ2-1 gives the full variable domain: DTGVSQNPRHKITKRGQNVTFRCDPISEHNRLYWYRQTLGQGPEFLTYFQNEAQLEKSRLLSDRFSAERPKGSFSTLEIQRTEQGDSAMYLCASSPPNSGFYNEQFFGPGTRLTVL.

This chain joins TRBV5-1 and TRBJ2-7; 10 nucleotides align to TRBD2. This CDR3 has 16 residues. The V gene end was trimmed by 0 bases and the J gene end by 5 bases; junction bases not matched to a gene: 8. Per germline, CDR1 SGHRS and CDR2 YFSETQ. CDR3 region: CASSLVRTSGSHEQYF. The CDR3 DNA is TGCGCCAGCAGCTTGGTCCGGACTAGCGGTTCCCACGAGCAGTACTTC.

Only a few counts were recorded for this clonotype. The chain is built from TRBV4-3 and TRBJ2-7, with TRBD2 identical over 9 bases. The CDR3 runs 15 residues. Germline-derived CDR1 and CDR2 are LGHNA and YSLEER. The ends lost 1 base at V and 7 bases at J; junction bases unmatched: 8. The CDR3 reads CASSQVLAGVGEQYF. The CDR3 region has the DNA TGCGCCAGCAGCCAAGTTTTAGCGGGGGTGGGGGAGCAGTACTTC.

This clonotype was found many times. The chain uses TRBV12-3 or TRBV12-4 and TRBJ2-7; D uncertain. This CDR3 contains 12 residues. The V and J ends lost 6 bases and 6 bases respectively, with 12 bases between them. Here the CDR3 DNA reads TGTGCCAGCAGCCTCGAAAGGATCGAGCAGTACTTC. This encodes CASSLERIEQYF.

V usage is TRBV14 and J usage is TRBJ1-4; D gene ambiguous. Germline CDR1 SGHDN, CDR2 FVKESK. The V end lost 4 bases, the J end lost 3 bases, and 12 bases lay between the germline ends. The CDR3 has 15 amino acids. The CDR3 sequence is CASSPRPAANEKLFF. The CDR3 DNA reads as TGTGCCAGCAGCCCTCGTCCGGCAGCTAATGAAAAACTGTTTTTT. Full variable domain (remainder filled in from reference TRBV14 and TRBJ1-4): EAGVTQFPSHSVIEKGQTVTLRCDPISGHDNLYWYRRVMGKEIKFLLHFVKESKQDESGMPNNRFLAERTGGTYSTLKVQPAELEDSGVYFCASSPRPAANEKLFFGSGTQLSVL.

V and J are TRBV10-3 and TRBJ2-1, with 8 positions matching TRBD2. Germline trimming cut 1 base from V and 7 bases from J; bases unmatched to any gene: 18. CDR3 size: 19 residues. Germline V gene sequence: CDR1 ENHRY, CDR2 SYGVKD. DNA of the CDR3: TGTGCCATCAGTGAGTGGAGTGCGGGGGGAACTAGTGGAGAGAATGAGCAGTTCTTC. This encodes CAISEWSAGGTSGENEQFF.

In the case of this clonotype: Its ends do not fully match the called genes, so a read error is possible. This rearrangement joins TRBV7-7 to TRBJ2-1; 11 nucleotides align to TRBD2. This CDR3 has 15 residues. CDR1 and CDR2 (germline): SSHAT, FNYEAQ (reference sequence). The CDR3 loop is CASSLETSGTNEQFF. CDR3 nucleotide sequence: TGTGCTAGCAGCTTAGAGACTAGCGGGACCAATGAGCAGTTCTTC.

The rearrangement links TRBV7-3 to TRBJ2-3; no clear D. This CDR3 has 14 residues. The V gene's germline CDR1 is SGHTA and CDR2 FQGTGA. Trimming removed 2 bases from V and 0 bases from J, with 6 bases in between. The CDR3 DNA follows: TGTGCCAGCAGCTTAGGGTTCAGCACAGATACGCAGTATTTT. Residues: CASSLGFSTDTQYF. The full variable domain, with the rest looked up from reference TRBV7-3 and TRBJ2-3, is GAGVSQTPSNKVTEKGKYVELRCDPISGHTALYWYRQSLGQGPEFLIYFQGTGAADDSGLPNDRFFAVRPEGSVSTLKIQRTERGDSAVYLCASSLGFSTDTQYFGPGTRLTVL.

This rearrangement joins TRBV7-2 to TRBJ2-5; 9 positions agree with TRBD1. The CDR3 totals 14 residues. Germline V gene lookup returns CDR1 SGHTA and CDR2 FQGNSA. V dropped 4 bases and J dropped 4; count of bases not matched to a gene: 4. In DNA, the CDR3 is TGTGCCAGCAGCTCGACAGGGGGTCCAGAGACCCAGTACTTC. It encodes CASSSTGGPETQYF.

This clonotype has ten or more counts. The gene calls are TRBV29-1 and TRBJ2-7; TRBD1 matches 11 bases. V dropped 6 bases and J dropped 5; count of bases not matched to a gene: 15. The CDR3 has 16 residues. CDR1 and CDR2 (germline): SQVTM, ANQGSEA. The CDR3 bases are TGCAGCGTGGAACGGGGGACAGGGGGATTTTATGACGAGCAGTACTTC. Encoded protein: CSVERGTGGFYDEQYF.

The gene calls are TRBV28 and TRBJ1-2; D ambiguous. V lost 2 bases, J lost 1 base, and 5 bases lay in between. CDR1 is MDHEN and CDR2 is SYDVKM in the germline V gene. The CDR3 consists of 13 residues. The CDR3 is CASSLQINYGYTF. DNA for the CDR3: TGTGCCAGCAGTTTACAGATTAACTATGGCTACACCTTC.

The V gene is TRBV20-1, the J gene TRBJ2-7; 9 bases align to TRBD2. Germline trimming cut 2 bases from V and 2 bases from J; bases unmatched to any gene: 10. Germline lookup yields CDR1 DFQATT and CDR2 SNEGSKA (reference sequence). The CDR3 length is 16 residues. The CDR3 DNA is TGCAGTGCTAGACACCCGGGACTAGCCGTCACCTACGAGCAGTACTTC. Its translation is CSARHPGLAVTYEQYF.

This clonotype was recorded at least ten times. The rearrangement uses TRBV12-3 or TRBV12-4 and TRBJ2-3; D gene ambiguous. The CDR3 contains 16 residues. V shed 1 base and J shed 4 bases, with 15 bases lying between them. The CDR3 DNA reads as TGTGCCAGCAGTTTAGAGGTTTCCAGCCGAGCAGATACGCAGTATTTT. Translation gives CASSLEVSSRADTQYF.

This sequence joins TRBV12-3 or TRBV12-4 and TRBJ2-7; a possible D gene is TRBD1 (6 bases). The CDR3 totals 13 residues. CDR3 in DNA: TGTGCTACCAAAAGGGGGTGGGCAGACGAGCAGTACTTC. It is translated as CATKRGWADEQYF.

Ten or more counts support this clonotype. The rearrangement links TRBV5-1 to TRBJ2-4; TRBD1 matches 7 bases. CDR1 is SGHRS, CDR2 YFSETQ, per germline. Trimming took 2 bases from V and 8 from J; bases not matched to a gene: 4. The CDR3 has 13 residues. The CDR3 DNA reads TGCGCCAGCAGCTTAGGACAGGATTACATTCAGTACTTC. Encoded protein: CASSLGQDYIQYF.

The chain employs TRBV7-9 and TRBJ2-3; D call uncertain. There are 12 residues in the CDR3. The germline CDR1 and CDR2 sequences are SEHNR and FQNEAQ (reference sequence). V gave up 5 bases and J gave up 5 bases, with 8 bases separating them. CDR3 sequence reads: CASSNAQDTQYF. The DNA for the CDR3 is TGTGCCAGCAGCAATGCCCAAGATACGCAGTATTTT.